Following are 23 T cell receptor beta chains from one sample sequenced in a study of CD8+ T cells in alopecia areata. Sequencing templates came from extracted RNA that was reverse transcribed into cDNA. Clones were sequenced by immunoSEQ multiplex PCR, and TCRdb holds only the in-frame ones, with some missing. This sample carries more than 100,000 clones, roughly 53% of them seen once, and the ten largest clones take 8% to 10%. Material: CD4+ T cells sorted from blood. These receptors all come from a human donor in good health.

This rearrangement joins TRBV18 to TRBJ2-6; no clear D. Germline V CDR1 and CDR2: KGHSH, LQKENI. The germline V and J ends were trimmed by 5 bases and 0 bases, with 11 bases remaining between them. This CDR3 comprises 16 residues. This chain's CDR3 is CASSSGISSGANVLTF. DNA for the CDR3: TGTGCCAGCTCATCCGGTATATCCTCTGGGGCCAACGTCCTGACTTTC.

The rearrangement joins TRBV6-5 to TRBJ2-4; 7 bases are a match to TRBD1. Germline V gene sequence: CDR1 MNHEY, CDR2 SVGAGI. With 5 bases clipped from V and 8 bases from J, the junction kept 9 bases outside the gene matches. This CDR3 comprises 14 residues. The CDR3 region has the DNA TGTGCCAGCAGTAGGAACAGGGGTAGGGACATTCAGTACTTC. Translating it yields CASSRNRGRDIQYF.

The genes are TRBV6-5 and TRBJ2-1; 9 nucleotides agree with TRBD1. Per the germline V gene, CDR1 is MNHEY and CDR2 is SVGAGI. This CDR3 comprises 14 residues. V lost 7 bases, J lost 7 bases, and 8 bases stayed unmatched. CDR3 protein: CASTKGGQGNEQFF. The DNA for the CDR3 is TGTGCCAGCACTAAGGGGGGACAGGGAAATGAGCAGTTCTTC.

This clone has just a few counts. This rearrangement joins TRBV29-1 to TRBJ1-5; 9 bases are shared with TRBD1. Germline V gene data show CDR1 as SQVTM and CDR2 as ANQGSEA. The CDR3 loop spans 16 amino acids. V dropped 8 bases and J dropped 2; count of bases not matched to a gene: 13. CDR3: CSRTGTGSLGNQPQHF. The CDR3 DNA reads as TGCAGCCGCACTGGGACAGGGTCTTTGGGCAATCAGCCCCAGCATTTT.

The chain links TRBV2 to TRBJ2-1; TRBD2 aligns across 15 bases. Germline trimming cut 6 bases from V and 9 bases from J; bases unmatched to any gene: 15. Germline values: CDR1 SNHLY, CDR2 FYNNEI. The CDR3 loop spans 18 amino acids. The CDR3 sequence is CASSKALGLAGGRGEQFF. In DNA, the CDR3 is TGTGCCAGCAGCAAAGCGCTTGGACTAGCGGGGGGGCGTGGTGAGCAGTTCTTC.

This clone occurred a few times. The chain links TRBV4-1 to TRBJ1-2; TRBD1 might be the D (5 bases). The germline V gene has CDR1 MGHRA and CDR2 YSYEKL. The CDR3 sequence is 15 residues long. Trimming pared 6 bases from V and 1 base from J, leaving 15 bases between. CDR3 sequence reads: CASRDRDRYNYGYTF. The CDR3 DNA follows: TGCGCCAGCAGGGACCGGGACCGATATAACTATGGCTACACCTTC.

The gene calls are TRBV11-2 and TRBJ2-3; 13 nucleotides align to TRBD2. The junction had 11 bases not matched to a gene; V was cut back by 3 bases and J by 2 bases. This CDR3 contains 19 residues. The germline V gene has CDR1 SGHAT and CDR2 FQNNGV. CDR3 region: CASSFRGTSGALFTDTQYF. The CDR3 DNA is TGTGCCAGCAGCTTTCGGGGGACTAGCGGGGCCCTCTTCACAGATACGCAGTATTTT. Using reference TRBV11-2 and TRBJ2-3 for the parts outside the CDR3, the full variable domain is EAGVAQSPRYKIIEKRQSVAFWCNPISGHATLYWYQQILGQGPKLLIQFQNNGVVDDSQLPKDRFSAERLKGVDSTLKIQPAKLEDSAVYLCASSFRGTSGALFTDTQYFGPGTRLTVL.

This clone was found a few times. The chain uses TRBV10-3 and TRBJ2-7; 7 bases fit TRBD1. Germline lookup yields CDR1 ENHRY and CDR2 SYGVKD. V trimming: 4 bases; J trimming: 6 bases; junction bases outside the gene matches: 9. The CDR3 runs to 14 residues. CDR3 nucleotides: TGTGCCATCAGTGGACCGACAGGGTTTGGCGAGCAGTACTTC. Protein: CAISGPTGFGEQYF.

This clone was counted ten times or more. The rearrangement links TRBV14 to TRBJ2-1; D perhaps matches TRBD1 (6 bases). V lost 0 bases and J lost 13, with 13 bases in between. Germline CDR1 SGHDN, CDR2 FVKESK. The CDR3 spans 13 residues. The CDR3 is CASSQDPRDTQFF. The CDR3 DNA follows: TGTGCCAGCAGCCAAGATCCACGGGACACACAGTTCTTC. The full variable domain, rest sourced from reference TRBV14 and TRBJ2-1, is EAGVTQFPSHSVIEKGQTVTLRCDPISGHDNLYWYRRVMGKEIKFLLHFVKESKQDESGMPNNRFLAERTGGTYSTLKVQPAELEDSGVYFCASSQDPRDTQFFGPGTRLTVL.

Only a few counts were recorded for this clone. The chain carries TRBV4-2 and TRBJ2-5; D may correspond to TRBD1 or TRBD2 (5 bases each). CDR1 is LGHNA and CDR2 is YNFKEQ in the germline V gene. Trimming took off 0 bases at V and 5 bases at J, with 13 bases between the two ends. This CDR3 is built from 15 residues. The CDR3 loop reads CASSQEGRVAETQYF. The CDR3, as DNA: TGTGCCAGCAGCCAAGAGGGACGGGTAGCGGAGACCCAGTACTTC.

The chain uses TRBV6-6 and TRBJ2-1, with TRBD2 identical over 13 bases. Germline lookup yields CDR1 MNHNY and CDR2 SVGAGI (reference sequence). The CDR3 has 15 amino acids. The trim removed 5 bases at V and 7 bases at J, leaving 5 bases unmatched. CDR3 nucleotide sequence: TGTGCCAGCAGTACCCGACTAGCGGGGGGAAATGAGCAGTTCTTC. Its protein product is CASSTRLAGGNEQFF.

This clone was detected only a few times. The chain recombines TRBV5-6 with TRBJ1-2, with D possibly matching TRBD1 (5 bases). The CDR3 runs 15 residues. The germline gives CDR1 SGHDT, CDR2 YYEEEE. V lost 6 bases, J lost 10 bases, and 25 bases lay in between. The CDR3 bases are TGTGCCAGCACCCTACCGGGACGGCCTAGAGGTTCCTACACCTTC. This codes for CASTLPGRPRGSYTF.

The V call is TRBV9, the J call TRBJ2-5; 10 bases map to TRBD2. The germline gives CDR1 SGDLS, CDR2 YYNGEE. This CDR3 has 14 amino acids. Trimming removed 4 bases from V and 2 bases from J; junction bases left unmatched: 2. The CDR3 DNA follows: TGTGCCAGCAGCCTAGCGGGGGAACAAGAGACCCAGTACTTC. It translates to CASSLAGEQETQYF.

The chain joins TRBV16 to TRBJ1-6; TRBD1 agrees at 7 bases. This CDR3 is built from 13 residues. CDR1 KGHSY and CDR2 FQNENV come from the germline V gene. The V and J ends lost 4 bases and 10 bases, in that order; junction bases with no gene match: 4. CDR3: CASSPDRVSPLHF. CDR3 DNA: TGTGCCAGCAGCCCTGACAGGGTATCACCCCTCCACTTT. Variable domain in full (rest from reference TRBV16 and TRBJ1-6): GEEVAQTPKHLVRGEGQKAKLYCAPIKGHSYVFWYQQVLKNEFKFLISFQNENVFDETGMPKERFSAKCLPNSPCSLEIQATKLEDSAVYFCASSPDRVSPLHFGNGTRLTVT.

The gene calls are TRBV15 and TRBJ2-2; D is perhaps TRBD2 (6 bases). Germline V gene sequence: CDR1 LNHNV, CDR2 YYDKDF (reference sequence). CDR3 size: 16 residues. Trimming took 0 bases from V and 1 from J, leaving 9 bases between them. The CDR3 loop reads CATSRDGRGNTGELFF. CDR3 nucleotide sequence: TGTGCCACCAGCAGAGATGGGCGGGGGAACACCGGGGAGCTGTTTTTT. Based on the CDR3 plus reference TRBV15 and TRBJ2-2, the full variable domain is DAMVIQNPRYQVTQFGKPVTLSCSQTLNHNVMYWYQQKSSQAPKLLFHYYDKDFNNEADTPDNFQSRRPNTSFCFLDIRSPGLGDTAMYLCATSRDGRGNTGELFFGEGSRLTVL.

This clone was detected ten times or more. The chain has TRBV28 and TRBJ1-1, with 8 bases fitting TRBD1. The CDR3 runs to 16 residues. J lost 4 bases, V lost 5 bases, and 12 bases had no gene match. Germline V gives CDR1 MDHEN, CDR2 SYDVKM. CDR3 bases: TGTGCCAGCAGTCTTCGGACAGGGAGGGTTTTCACTGAAGCTTTCTTT. It encodes CASSLRTGRVFTEAFF.

The V gene is TRBV28, the J gene TRBJ2-5; 9 nucleotides align to TRBD1. The germline CDR1 and CDR2 sequences are MDHEN and SYDVKM. The CDR3 sequence is 14 residues long. The V segment lost 6 bases and the J segment 5 bases; nucleotides outside the gene matches: 7. The CDR3 sequence: CASSMDRGKETQYF. The CDR3 bases are TGTGCCAGCAGCATGGACAGGGGAAAGGAGACCCAGTACTTC.

The gene calls are TRBV5-1 and TRBJ2-1; 8 bases fit TRBD1. After removal of 2 bases from V and 7 bases from J, the junction contained 5 bases not matched to a gene. This CDR3 region has 14 residues. From germline, CDR1 is SGHRS and CDR2 YFSETQ. The CDR3 loop reads CASSFLTGENEQFF. CDR3 bases: TGCGCCAGCAGCTTCCTGACAGGGGAGAATGAGCAGTTCTTC.

A word on this clone: This sample includes further DNA sequences coding for the same CDR3. The CDR3 nucleotides are TGTGCCAGCAGCCTCCAAGAGACCCAGTACTTC. Its translation: CASSLQETQYF. This chain links TRBV7-2 with TRBJ2-5; D is ambiguous. There are 11 residues in the CDR3. V dropped 5 bases and J dropped 1 base, with 2 bases sitting between them. Germline CDR1 is SGHTA and CDR2 is FQGNSA.

V is TRBV29-1 and J is TRBJ2-7; D uncertain. Germline CDR1 is SQVTM and CDR2 is ANQGSEA. V was pared by 4 bases and J by 6 bases, with 16 bases between. The CDR3 length is 13 residues. The CDR3 DNA follows: TGCAGCGTTGGGCTCGGTTGGGCGTCCGAGCAGTACTTC. This translates into CSVGLGWASEQYF.

The chain joins TRBV29-1 to TRBJ1-2; D possibly corresponds to TRBD1 (5 bases). The CDR3 is made up of 13 amino acids. Germline lookup yields CDR1 SQVTM and CDR2 ANQGSEA. Trimming stripped 6 bases from V and 4 bases from J, with 15 bases between. For the CDR3, the DNA is TGCAGCGTGTCGGGGCGGTTCGGCTATGGCTACACCTTC. Its translation is CSVSGRFGYGYTF.

This clone was counted only a few times. V usage is TRBV28 and J usage is TRBJ1-2; D not certain. The V end was cut by 5 bases, the J end by 3 bases, with 7 bases between. Germline-derived CDR1 and CDR2 are MDHEN and SYDVKM. CDR3 length: 12 residues. The CDR3 reads CASSIVDYGYTF. The CDR3 DNA reads TGTGCCAGCAGTATTGTGGACTATGGCTACACCTTC.

The J gene is TRBJ2-2, the V gene TRBV7-6; 12 bases match TRBD2. Germline CDR1 is SGHVS and CDR2 is FNYEAQ. Germline trimming cut 10 bases from V and 0 bases from J; bases unmatched to any gene: 9. The length of the CDR3 is 17 residues. The chain's CDR3 is CATSRTSGESNTGELFF. DNA of the CDR3: TGTGCCACGAGCCGGACTAGCGGGGAATCGAACACCGGGGAGCTGTTTTTT.